Below are 32 T cell receptor beta chains sequenced from a single sample in a study of blood T cell repertoires in COVID-19. The repertoire was sequenced with immunoSEQ multiplex PCR; TCRdb's copy has only in-frame clones and lacks some. The sample yields around 100,000 clones, about 88% seen once. The sequencing input was peripheral blood. The receptors derive from a middle-aged man with acute or convalescent COVID-19.

J is TRBJ1-4 and V is TRBV7-2; no reliable D call. Germline CDR1 and CDR2: SGHTA and FQGNSA. CDR3 size: 13 residues. V dropped 2 bases and J dropped 5 bases, with 6 bases sitting between them. CDR3 residues: CASSLQRNEKLFF. The CDR3 bases are TGTGCCAGCAGCTTACAGAGGAATGAAAAACTGTTTTTT.

The genes are TRBV6-6 and TRBJ2-7, with 8 bases aligning to TRBD1. V gave up 5 bases and J gave up 0 bases; unmatched junction bases: 6. CDR1 and CDR2 from the germline V gene are MNHNY and SVGAGI (reference sequence). The CDR3 runs to 15 residues. The CDR3 DNA sequence: TGTGCCAGCAGTAAACGACAGGGGAGCTCCTACGAGCAGTACTTC. This translates into CASSKRQGSSYEQYF.

V gene TRBV7-8 combines with J gene TRBJ1-5; D possibly corresponds to TRBD1 (6 bases). V was clipped by 5 bases and J by 1 base, with 15 bases between them. The germline V gene encodes CDR1 SGHVS and CDR2 FQNEAQ. This CDR3 region has 16 residues. As DNA, the CDR3 is TGTGCCAGCAGCCTCCTCCGGACAGAGAGCAATCAGCCCCAGCATTTT. Translation gives CASSLLRTESNQPQHF.

The chain combines TRBV12-3 or TRBV12-4 with TRBJ2-5; D is unresolved. V was trimmed by 10 bases and J by 0 bases, leaving 12 bases between them. The CDR3 totals 13 residues. In DNA, the CDR3 is TGTGCCACCCGATACGAGGACCAAGAGACCCAGTACTTC. Its protein is CATRYEDQETQYF.

The chain joins TRBV7-2 to TRBJ1-1; TRBD1 might be the D (5 bases). Germline CDR1 SGHTA, CDR2 FQGNSA. The V and J ends lost 5 bases and 1 base respectively, with 17 bases between them. The CDR3 consists of 16 residues. The CDR3 spells CASSTPPTVRNTEAFF. CDR3 nucleotides: TGTGCCAGCAGCACCCCCCCGACAGTCCGGAACACTGAAGCTTTCTTT.

This chain uses TRBV5-1 with TRBJ2-5; 11 bases agree with TRBD2. CDR1 is SGHRS and CDR2 is YFSETQ in the germline V gene. V was clipped by 4 bases and J by 4 bases; unmatched bases: 6. CDR3 size: 15 residues. The CDR3 DNA sequence: TGCGCCAGCAGCACGACTAGCGGGATTATAGAGACCCAGTACTTC. Protein product: CASSTTSGIIETQYF.

This clone was counted only a few times. The chain combines TRBV6-5 with TRBJ2-7; 10 nucleotides line up with TRBD2. CDR1 is MNHEY, CDR2 SVGAGI, per germline. V gave up 8 bases and J gave up 7 bases; unmatched junction bases: 5. The CDR3 is 12 amino acids. CDR3 loop: CASRGLAREQYF. For the CDR3, the DNA is TGTGCCAGCCGGGGACTAGCGAGAGAGCAGTACTTC.

Here the CDR3 DNA reads TGTGCCAGCAGAAATCGGGACAGGGGGCTTTTTGAGCAGTACTTC. This encodes CASRNRDRGLFEQYF. This chain uses TRBV13 with TRBJ2-7; TRBD1 matches at 12 bases. Germline V gene lookup returns CDR1 PRHDT and CDR2 FYEKMQ (reference sequence). The V gene end was trimmed by 6 bases and the J gene end by 7 bases; junction bases not matched to a gene: 10. This CDR3 region has 15 residues.

The chain couples TRBV19 to TRBJ2-5, with 11 positions matching TRBD2. V shed 1 base and J 3 bases; nucleotides not matched to a gene: 10. The CDR3 contains 18 residues. Germline-derived CDR1 and CDR2 are LNHDA and SQIVND (reference sequence). CDR3 sequence reads: CASSIGRLTSGVKETQYF. The DNA for the CDR3 is TGTGCCAGTAGTATAGGGAGGCTGACTAGCGGGGTAAAAGAGACCCAGTACTTC.

The gene calls are TRBV29-1 and TRBJ2-5; 7 nucleotides agree with TRBD2. Germline V gene lookup returns CDR1 SQVTM and CDR2 ANQGSEA. The V gene end was trimmed by 6 bases and the J gene end by 3 bases; junction bases not matched to a gene: 13. This CDR3 is built from 15 residues. CDR3 loop: CSVPSQRGVKETQYF. In nucleotides, the CDR3 is TGCAGCGTCCCGTCCCAGCGGGGAGTAAAAGAGACCCAGTACTTC. Full variable domain (outside the CDR3, taken from reference TRBV29-1 and TRBJ2-5): SAVISQKPSRDICQRGTSLTIQCQVDSQVTMMFWYRQQPGQSLTLIATANQGSEATYESGFVIDKFPISRPNLTFSTLTVSNMSPEDSSIYLCSVPSQRGVKETQYFGPGTRLLVL.

The rearrangement links TRBV28 to TRBJ2-3, with 8 nucleotides matching TRBD2. The CDR3 consists of 16 residues. Looked up from germline, CDR1 is MDHEN and CDR2 is SYDVKM. Trimming at V came to 4 bases and at J to 0 bases, leaving 6 bases not matched to a gene. The CDR3 sequence: CASSSITSGSTDTQYF. CDR3 bases: TGTGCCAGCAGTTCGATCACTAGCGGAAGCACAGATACGCAGTATTTT. The full variable domain, with the rest looked up from reference TRBV28 and TRBJ2-3, is DVKVTQSSRYLVKRTGEKVFLECVQDMDHENMFWYRQDPGLGLRLIYFSYDVKMKEKGDIPEGYSVSREKKERFSLILESASTNQTSMYLCASSSITSGSTDTQYFGPGTRLTVL.

CDR3: CASSLVWGGEQFF. The DNA of the CDR3 is TGTGCCAGCAGTTTAGTGTGGGGGGGAGAGCAGTTCTTC. The genes are TRBV12-3 or TRBV12-4 and TRBJ2-1; the match to TRBD2 covers 7 bases. The CDR3 extends over 13 amino acids. V lost 1 base and J lost 10; bases outside the gene matches: 4.

The chain carries TRBV29-1 and TRBJ1-2; 12 bases agree with TRBD1. The CDR3 covers 16 residues. With V trimmed by 0 bases and J by 3 bases, 5 bases remained unmatched. The V gene's germline CDR1 is SQVTM and CDR2 ANQGSEA. CDR3 DNA sequence: TGCAGCGTTGAAGATTGGGGACAGGGGGCAGACTATGGCTACACCTTC. Translating it yields CSVEDWGQGADYGYTF.

The genes are TRBV5-8 and TRBJ2-3; TRBD1 matches 11 bases. This CDR3 is 12 amino acids long. The V gene's germline CDR1 is SGHTS and CDR2 YDEGEE. V was pared by 3 bases and J by 14 bases, with 5 bases of the junction left unmatched. The CDR3 DNA sequence: TGTGCCAGCAGCTCCGGGACAGGGGGTTGGTATTTT. Protein: CASSSGTGGWYF.

This clone showed up just once. This chain joins TRBV3-1 (or the pseudogene TRBV3-2) and TRBJ2-5, with D maybe TRBD2 (5 bases). Germline V gives CDR1 LGHDT, CDR2 YNNKEL (reference sequence). The CDR3 is made up of 16 amino acids. V was shortened by 1 base and J by 0 bases, with 12 bases between the two germline ends. Here the CDR3 reads CASSQGGRTYQETQYF. The DNA for the CDR3 is TGTGCCAGCAGCCAAGGCGGGCGGACGTACCAAGAGACCCAGTACTTC.

V and J are TRBV23-1 and TRBJ2-3; 7 bases fit TRBD2. TRBV23-1 is recorded as an ORF, its role being uncertain. The CDR3 totals 17 residues. J lost 1 base, V lost 0 bases, and 7 bases had no gene match. The CDR3 DNA follows: TGCGCCAGCAGTCAATCTGGGGGGGACGTGGGCACAGATACGCAGTATTTT. Amino acids: CASSQSGGDVGTDTQYF.

In the case of this clone: At one boundary the junction diverges from the germline segment, which might be a read error. The chain combines TRBV7-7 with TRBJ2-5; D may be TRBD1 (6 bases). This CDR3 has 13 residues. CDR1 is SSHAT, CDR2 FNYEAQ, per germline (reference sequence). The CDR3 region has the DNA TGTGCTAGCAGCCAACAGGGCGGAGAGACCCAGTACTTC. It yields the protein CASSQQGGETQYF. The entire variable domain, with the rest obtained from reference TRBV7-7 and TRBJ2-5, is as follows: GAGVSQSPRYKVTKRGQDVTLRCDPISSHATLYWYQQALGQGPEFLTYFNYEAQPDKSGLPSDRFSAERPEGSISTLTIQRTEQRDSAMYRCASSQQGGETQYFGPGTRLLVL.

The genes are TRBV19 and TRBJ2-5; D not resolved. Trimming took off 7 bases at V and 4 bases at J, with 16 bases between the two ends. The CDR3 length is 14 residues. CDR1 LNHDA and CDR2 SQIVND come from the germline V gene (reference sequence). The CDR3 loop reads CASKQELVSETQYF. DNA of the CDR3: TGTGCCAGTAAGCAGGAATTGGTATCAGAGACCCAGTACTTC.

This chain links TRBV28 with TRBJ2-1; 7 bases are a match to TRBD1. This CDR3 is 14 amino acids long. Germline V gene lookup returns CDR1 MDHEN and CDR2 SYDVKM. J was trimmed by 7 bases and V by 6 bases; bases with no gene match: 9. CDR3 coding DNA: TGTGCCAGCAGCTCAGGGGGAAACAAAAATGAGCAGTTCTTC. It is translated as CASSSGGNKNEQFF.

This chain connects TRBV5-1 to TRBJ2-7; D not certain. The CDR3 has 13 amino acids. Germline V lookup: CDR1 SGHRS, CDR2 YFSETQ. The ends were cut back, 5 bases at V and 0 bases at J, with 9 bases in the middle. The chain's CDR3 is CASSKVSSYEQYF. The CDR3 nucleotides are TGCGCCAGCAGTAAAGTGAGCTCCTACGAGCAGTACTTC.

J is TRBJ1-2 and V is TRBV2; the D gene is possibly TRBD1 (6 bases). Per germline, CDR1 SNHLY and CDR2 FYNNEI. V lost 6 bases and J lost 4, with 18 bases in between. The length of the CDR3 is 15 residues. The DNA for the CDR3 is TGTGCCAGCAGGGAGGCAGGGGCAGGTACCTATGGCTACACCTTC. Amino acids: CASREAGAGTYGYTF.

The chain couples TRBV6-1 to TRBJ2-6, with D hard to call. The CDR3 has 15 amino acids. Germline V gene sequence: CDR1 MNHNS, CDR2 SASEGT. With 6 bases removed from V and 0 bases from J, the gap between germline ends came to 9 bases. The CDR3 is CASRRQSSGANVLTF. The CDR3 DNA reads TGTGCCAGCAGACGACAAAGCTCTGGGGCCAACGTCCTGACTTTC.

This chain joins TRBV25-1 and TRBJ2-3; the match to TRBD1 covers 7 bases. The CDR3 loop spans 13 amino acids. After removal of 8 bases from V and 6 bases from J, the junction contained 8 bases not matched to a gene. Germline V CDR1 and CDR2: MGHDK, SYGVNS. The CDR3 region has the DNA TGTGCCAGCGGGGACAGATCTCGGGATACGCAGTATTTT. This codes for CASGDRSRDTQYF.

The chain joins TRBV7-6 to TRBJ1-2, with D unresolved. The CDR3 has 13 amino acids. The germline CDR1 and CDR2 sequences are SGHVS and FNYEAQ. V was trimmed by 10 bases and J by 4 bases, leaving 16 bases between them. The CDR3 loop reads CATSARGGYGYTF. The CDR3 bases are TGTGCCACCAGTGCACGGGGAGGCTATGGCTACACCTTC. Drawing the rest from reference TRBV7-6 and TRBJ1-2, the complete variable domain is GAGVSQSPRYKVTKRGQDVALRCDPISGHVSLYWYRQALGQGPEFLTYFNYEAQQDKSGLPNDRFSAERPEGSISTLTIQRTEQRDSAMYRCATSARGGYGYTFGSGTRLTVV.

The chain employs TRBV2 and TRBJ2-1, with D perhaps matching TRBD2 (6 bases). The ends were cut back, 3 bases at V and 3 bases at J, with 12 bases in the middle. Germline-derived CDR1 and CDR2 are SNHLY and FYNNEI. There are 15 residues in the CDR3. The CDR3 protein is CASSEDSGYYNEQFF. CDR3 in DNA: TGTGCCAGCAGTGAGGATAGCGGATACTACAATGAGCAGTTCTTC.

The V and J genes are TRBV4-2 and TRBJ2-7; possible D gene TRBD2, 5 bases. CDR1 LGHNA and CDR2 YNFKEQ come from the germline V gene. This CDR3 is 12 amino acids long. Trimming took 1 base from V and 7 from J, leaving 8 bases between them. The CDR3: CASSQVRGEQYF. The CDR3 DNA sequence: TGTGCCAGCAGCCAAGTTCGAGGGGAGCAGTACTTC.

V usage is TRBV5-6 and J usage is TRBJ2-3; D is uncertain. The germline V gene has CDR1 SGHDT and CDR2 YYEEEE. The V end was cut by 2 bases, the J end by 2 bases, with 3 bases between. The CDR3 is 12 amino acids. The CDR3 sequence: CASSFLTDTQYF. The CDR3 nucleotides are TGTGCCAGCAGCTTCCTCACAGATACGCAGTATTTT.

V gene TRBV3-1 (or the pseudogene TRBV3-2) combines with J gene TRBJ2-1; the match to TRBD1 covers 7 bases. The CDR3 length is 14 residues. From germline, CDR1 is LGHDT and CDR2 YNNKEL (reference sequence). V gave up 6 bases and J gave up 7 bases; unmatched junction bases: 9. The CDR3 sequence: CASRRQGVENEQFF. The CDR3, as DNA: TGTGCCAGCAGAAGACAGGGTGTGGAAAATGAGCAGTTCTTC.

The genes are TRBV28 and TRBJ1-2; D gene unclear. The CDR3 contains 13 residues. V lost 5 bases and J lost 4, with 11 bases in between. CDR1 MDHEN and CDR2 SYDVKM come from the germline V gene. For the CDR3, the DNA is TGTGCCAGCAGTCAGTTTACAAGCTATGGCTACACCTTC. Translated: CASSQFTSYGYTF.

The chain carries TRBV6-5 and TRBJ1-6; D gene ambiguous. Trimming took 0 bases from V and 5 from J, leaving 11 bases between them. Germline V gives CDR1 MNHEY, CDR2 SVGAGI. The CDR3 extends over 16 amino acids. In nucleotides, the CDR3 is TGTGCCAGCAGTTACTCGGAACGCGGTCATAATTCACCCCTCCACTTT. This sequence encodes CASSYSERGHNSPLHF.

V usage is TRBV4-3 and J usage is TRBJ2-5, with 8 nucleotides matching TRBD2. Trimming at V came to 4 bases and at J to 12 bases, leaving 19 bases not matched to a gene. Germline V lookup: CDR1 LGHNA, CDR2 YSLEER. The CDR3 consists of 16 residues. The CDR3 DNA is TGCGCCAGCAGCCCCCTTTGGTCTAGCGGGTTCCTCTCCGAGTACTTC. This sequence encodes CASSPLWSSGFLSEYF.

This clone has a single count. The rearrangement uses TRBV5-4 and TRBJ2-7; TRBD1 matches 8 bases. Germline CDR1 is SGHNT and CDR2 is YYREEE (reference sequence). This CDR3 spans 15 amino acids. With V trimmed by 0 bases and J by 4 bases, 6 bases remained unmatched. CDR3 region: CASSLAGQGAYEQYF. CDR3 nucleotide sequence: TGTGCCAGCAGCTTGGCCGGGCAGGGGGCTTACGAGCAGTACTTC.